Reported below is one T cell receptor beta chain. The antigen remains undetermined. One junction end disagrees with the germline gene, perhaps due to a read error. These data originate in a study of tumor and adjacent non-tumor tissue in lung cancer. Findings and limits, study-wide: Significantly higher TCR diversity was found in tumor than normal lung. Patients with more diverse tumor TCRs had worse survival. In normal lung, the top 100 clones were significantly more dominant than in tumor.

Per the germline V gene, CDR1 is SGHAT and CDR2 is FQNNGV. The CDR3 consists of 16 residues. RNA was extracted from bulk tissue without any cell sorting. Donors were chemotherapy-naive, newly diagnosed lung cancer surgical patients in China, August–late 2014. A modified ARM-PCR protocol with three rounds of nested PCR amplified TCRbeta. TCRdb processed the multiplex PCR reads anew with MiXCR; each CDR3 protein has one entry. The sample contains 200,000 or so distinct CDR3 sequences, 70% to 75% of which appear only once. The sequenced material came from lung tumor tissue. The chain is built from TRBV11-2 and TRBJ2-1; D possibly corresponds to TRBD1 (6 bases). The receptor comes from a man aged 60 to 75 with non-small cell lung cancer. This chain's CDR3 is CASSRGQLSSYNERFF. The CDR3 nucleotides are TGCGCCAGCAGCCGCGGACAGTTAAGCTCCTACAATGAGCGGTTCTTC.